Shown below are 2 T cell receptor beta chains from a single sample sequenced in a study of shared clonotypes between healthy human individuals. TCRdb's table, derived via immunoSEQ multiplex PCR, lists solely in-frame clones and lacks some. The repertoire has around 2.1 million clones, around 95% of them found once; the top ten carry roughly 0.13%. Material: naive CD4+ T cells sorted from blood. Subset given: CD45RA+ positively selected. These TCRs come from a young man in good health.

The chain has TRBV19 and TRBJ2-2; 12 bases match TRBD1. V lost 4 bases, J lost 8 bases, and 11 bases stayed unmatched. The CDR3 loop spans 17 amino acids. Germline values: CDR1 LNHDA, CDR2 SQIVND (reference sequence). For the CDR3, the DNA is TGTGCCAGTAGTAGGAGCGGGACAGGGGGCGTTAGAGGGGAGCTGTTTTTT. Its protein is CASSRSGTGGVRGELFF.

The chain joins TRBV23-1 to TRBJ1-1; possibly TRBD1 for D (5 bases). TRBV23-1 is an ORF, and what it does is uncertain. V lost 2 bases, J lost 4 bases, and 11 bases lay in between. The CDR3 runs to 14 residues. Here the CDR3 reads CASSQRTTGTEAFF. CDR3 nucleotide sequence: TGCGCCAGCAGTCAACGGACAACGGGCACTGAAGCTTTCTTT.